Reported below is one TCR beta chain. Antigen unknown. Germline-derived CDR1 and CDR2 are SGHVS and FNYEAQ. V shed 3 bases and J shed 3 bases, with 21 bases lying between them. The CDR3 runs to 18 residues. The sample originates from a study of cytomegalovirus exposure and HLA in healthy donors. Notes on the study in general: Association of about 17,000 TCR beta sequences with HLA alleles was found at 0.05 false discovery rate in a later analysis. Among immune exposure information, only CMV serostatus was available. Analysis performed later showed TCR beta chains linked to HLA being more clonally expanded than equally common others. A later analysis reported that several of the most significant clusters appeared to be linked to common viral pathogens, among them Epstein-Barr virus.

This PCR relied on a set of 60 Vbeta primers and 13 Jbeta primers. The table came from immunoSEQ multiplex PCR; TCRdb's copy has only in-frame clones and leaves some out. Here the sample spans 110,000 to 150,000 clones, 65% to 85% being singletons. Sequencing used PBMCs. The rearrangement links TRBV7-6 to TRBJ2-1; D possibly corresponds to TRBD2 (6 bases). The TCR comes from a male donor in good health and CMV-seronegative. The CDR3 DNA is TGTGCCAGCAGCTTTCCGGGAGATTTCGTTAACGGCTACAATGAGCAGTTCTTC. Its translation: CASSFPGDFVNGYNEQFF.